Listed below are T cell receptor beta chains from one sample, sequenced in a study of T cells in localized non-small cell lung cancer. Generated by immunoSEQ multiplex PCR, the TCRdb table keeps only in-frame clones and is missing some. The sample includes 29,000 or so clones, approximately 90% of them seen just once. Here the sequenced sample was peripheral blood, taken before any cancer treatment. The receptors shown here come from a female donor older than 55 with stage III squamous cell lung carcinoma. Each CDR3 is given with its conserved first and last residue. A D gene is named only where the DNA matches it firmly. Rows give clone size only sometimes, using once, few, many, or a class for an expanded clone.

D gene	J gene	clone size	V gene	CDR3 DNA	CDR3 protein
TRBD2	TRBJ2-1	.	TRBV18	TGTGCCAGCTCACCCGTCGGTAGCGGGGAATACAATGAGCAGTTCTTC	CASSPVGSGEYNEQFF
TRBD2	TRBJ2-1	few	TRBV7-2	TGTGCCAGCAGCTCCCGGACTAGCGGGAGTCGCAATGAGCAGTTCTTC	CASSSRTSGSRNEQFF
.	TRBJ2-5	once	TRBV19	TGTGCCAGTAGTATCAGGGGGCATGGACCAGCGTTGACTAGCGGCCAAGAGACCCAGTACTTC	CASSIRGHGPALTSGQETQYF
TRBD2	TRBJ2-3	.	TRBV2	TGTGCCAGCAGTCCCACGGGGGGAAGGCCAGATACGCAGTATTTT	CASSPTGGRPDTQYF
TRBD1	TRBJ1-5	few	TRBV28	TGTGCCAGCAGCCGGACAGGGGATCAGCCCCAGCATTTT	CASSRTGDQPQHF
.	TRBJ2-7	.	TRBV19	TGTGCCAGTAGTAGGGGGGCAACCTCCTACGAGCAGTACTTC	CASSRGATSYEQYF
TRBD1	TRBJ1-6	.	TRBV5-6	TGTGCCAGCAGATCTGCGACAGGGAGGAATTCACCCCTCCACTTT	CASRSATGRNSPLHF
TRBD1	TRBJ2-5	once	TRBV11-2	TGTGCCAGCAGCTTAGGACAGGGACCGAGGGAGACCCAGTACTTC	CASSLGQGPRETQYF
.	TRBJ1-1	.	TRBV28	TGTGCCAGCACTCAATCGTGGAGCTTGAATACTGAAGCTTTCTTT	CASTQSWSLNTEAFF
.	TRBJ1-1	.	TRBV6-5	TGTGCCAGCAGTAGACCCGAAGGAGGGACTGAAGCTTTCTTT	CASSRPEGGTEAFF
TRBD2	TRBJ2-1	.	TRBV7-3	TGTGCCAGCAGCTTAGTAGCGGGAGGAAACAATGAGCAGTTCTTC	CASSLVAGGNNEQFF
TRBD1	TRBJ2-6	.	TRBV9	TGTGCCAGCAGCGTAGCCGAGGGGGCCACCTCTGGGGCCAACGTCCTGACTTTC	CASSVAEGATSGANVLTF
.	TRBJ2-3	.	TRBV10-1	TGCGCCAGCAGTGATACAGGGTTCACAGATACGCAGTATTTT	CASSDTGFTDTQYF
TRBD1	TRBJ2-1	.	TRBV29-1	TGCAGCGCCGAACAAATCCCAGACAGGGACCACTACAATGAGCAGTTCTTC	CSAEQIPDRDHYNEQFF
.	TRBJ2-7	.	TRBV5-5	TGTGCCAGCAGCTTAAACGGACAGAATACCTACGAGCAGTACTTC	CASSLNGQNTYEQYF
.	TRBJ2-1	.	TRBV5-1	TGCGCCAGCAGCTTGGGCCCAGGGAACAATGAGCAGTTCTTC	CASSLGPGNNEQFF
.	TRBJ2-7	.	TRBV5-6	TGTGCCAGCAGCTTGGGAGTAGACAGGGAGGCATACGAGCAGTACTTC	CASSLGVDREAYEQYF
TRBD2	TRBJ2-1	.	TRBV9	TGTGCCAGCAGCACCAGGACCCAAGCGGGGGGGAGCTCCTACAATGAGCAGTTCTTC	CASSTRTQAGGSSYNEQFF
.	TRBJ1-1	.	TRBV18	TGTGCCAGCTCACCAACAGGCCTAGAGGCAGCTTTCTTT	CASSPTGLEAAFF
TRBD2	TRBJ2-7	once	TRBV7-2	TGTGCCAGCAGCTTAGTCTTCGGACTAGCGGCTCTACGAAGGCAGTACTTC	CASSLVFGLAALRRQYF
.	TRBJ2-7	.	TRBV6-5	TGTGCCAGCAGTTACGGGGGACGGTCCTACGAGCAGTACTTC	CASSYGGRSYEQYF
TRBD1	TRBJ1-2	.	TRBV6-5	TGTGCCAGCAGCCTAGACAGGGACCTCTATGGCTACACCTTC	CASSLDRDLYGYTF
TRBD2	TRBJ2-1	.	TRBV5-1	TGCGCCAGCAGCTTGGCTGGGGAGGGGGAGCAGTTCTTC	CASSLAGEGEQFF
TRBD2	TRBJ2-7	.	TRBV11-3	TGTGCCAGCAGCCCTAGGTGGGGACTAGCGGTATTAAGCTCCTACGAGCAGTACTTC	CASSPRWGLAVLSSYEQYF
.	TRBJ1-2	.	TRBV20-1	TGCAGTTCACCAAACTATGGCTACACCTTC	CSSPNYGYTF
.	TRBJ2-7	.	TRBV27	TGTGCCAGCAGTTTATTGGGCGGGCCAAACTCCTACGAGCAGTACTTC	CASSLLGGPNSYEQYF
.	TRBJ1-2	.	TRBV5-4	TGTGCCAGCACCCAAGGTGGGGACATCTATGGCTACACCTTC	CASTQGGDIYGYTF
TRBD2	TRBJ2-1	.	TRBV9	TGTGCCAGCAGCCCCGGGGGTAGGGTACTAGCGGGTGCTTGGGATGAGCAGTTCTTC	CASSPGGRVLAGAWDEQFF
TRBD1	TRBJ1-5	.	TRBV28	TGTGCCAGCAGTTTCAGCAGGGGGGACGGCCTTAGCAATCAGCCCCAGCATTTT	CASSFSRGDGLSNQPQHF
.	TRBJ1-4	.	TRBV2	TGTGCCAGTGGGACGCGGGGAGCTAATGAAAAACTGTTTTTT	CASGTRGANEKLFF
TRBD1	TRBJ1-2	.	TRBV9	TGTGCCAGCAGCCTAACAGGGGGCGTTGGCTACACCTTC	CASSLTGGVGYTF
.	TRBJ1-1	.	TRBV28	TGTGCCAGCAGTTATTTCGCTGAAGCTTTCTTT	CASSYFAEAFF
TRBD2	TRBJ2-1	.	TRBV10-2	TGCGCCAGCAGTGACCCCCGGCGGGGACTAGCGGATCGTAGAACCTACAATGAGCAGTTCTTC	CASSDPRRGLADRRTYNEQFF
TRBD1	TRBJ1-1	.	TRBV5-1	TGCGCCAGCAGCTTGCGGCAGGGGGCCACTGAAGCTTTCTTT	CASSLRQGATEAFF
TRBD1	TRBJ2-7	.	TRBV5-4	TGTGCCAGCAGCTCGGACAGGGGGAGATACGAGCAGTACTTC	CASSSDRGRYEQYF
TRBD1	TRBJ1-2	.	TRBV7-2	TGTGCCACTACGACAGGGCCCTATGGCTACACCTTC	CATTTGPYGYTF
.	TRBJ1-2	.	TRBV6-5	TGTGCCAGCAGGGACTCAACGGCCTATGGCTACACCTTC	CASRDSTAYGYTF
.	TRBJ1-1	.	TRBV18	TGTGCCAGCTCACCACCCGTTATGAACACTGAAGCTTTCTTT	CASSPPVMNTEAFF
.	TRBJ2-5	.	TRBV5-6	TGTGCCAGCAGCCCCTTGGAGGGGACCCAGTACTTC	CASSPLEGTQYF
TRBD1	TRBJ1-2	.	TRBV28	TGTGCCAGCAGTTCTGGGACAGGGCACTATGGCTACACCTTC	CASSSGTGHYGYTF
.	TRBJ2-5	once	TRBV7-9	TGTGCCAGCAGCTTAGGAACGTGGCAAGAGACCCAGTACTTC	CASSLGTWQETQYF
TRBD2	TRBJ2-1	.	TRBV6-4	TGTGCCAGCAGTAGGGGGACTAGCGGGTTGGGAAATGAGCAGTTCTTC	CASSRGTSGLGNEQFF
TRBD1	TRBJ1-2	.	TRBV5-6	TGTGCCAGCAGCGTGACAGGGAACTATGGCTACACCTTC	CASSVTGNYGYTF
TRBD1	TRBJ2-2	.	TRBV7-3	TGTGCCAGCAGCTCGACAGGGACATACACCGGGGAGCTGTTTTTT	CASSSTGTYTGELFF
TRBD2	TRBJ2-7	.	TRBV7-3	TGTGCCAGCAGCTCACTAGCGGGAGGCGAGCAGTACTTC	CASSSLAGGEQYF
TRBD2	TRBJ2-1	.	TRBV18	TGTGCCAGCTCACCGACTAGCGGGCGCTACAATGAGCAGTTCTTC	CASSPTSGRYNEQFF
.	TRBJ2-7	few	TRBV10-3	TGTGCCATCAAGGTGGCAAATGAGCAGTACTTC	CAIKVANEQYF
TRBD1	TRBJ1-5	.	TRBV6-1	TGTGCCAGCAGTGTAAAACAGGGGGCTAGCAATCAGCCCCAGCATTTT	CASSVKQGASNQPQHF
.	TRBJ2-1	once	TRBV4-1	TGCGCCAGCAGCCAAGAACGGGGCTTACTCTACAATGAGCAGTTCTTC	CASSQERGLLYNEQFF